There are a few counts of the clone carrying this T cell receptor beta chain. This entry comes from a study of T-cell reconstitution after alpha-beta-depleted transplantation in children. The CDR3 totals 15 residues. The junction had 7 bases not matched to a gene; V was cut back by 4 bases and J by 6 bases. Molecular barcoding with unique molecular identifiers was used for the TCRbeta library. TCRdb analysed the PCR reads with MiXCR anew, one entry per CDR3 protein. Seen here are more than 550,000 distinct CDR3 sequences, roughly a tenth observed once, and the top ten hold 4%. The chain combines TRBV12-3 or TRBV12-4 with TRBJ2-1, with 9 bases matching TRBD2. The origin of this receptor is a human donor who donated a stem cell graft to a child with acute myeloid leukemia. Sequences were derived from PBMCs from the stem cell graft donor, sampled from the stem cell graft. In DNA, the CDR3 is TGTGCCAGCAGTTCTAGCGGGGTCATGGGCAATGAGCAGTTCTTC. Protein product: CASSSSGVMGNEQFF.